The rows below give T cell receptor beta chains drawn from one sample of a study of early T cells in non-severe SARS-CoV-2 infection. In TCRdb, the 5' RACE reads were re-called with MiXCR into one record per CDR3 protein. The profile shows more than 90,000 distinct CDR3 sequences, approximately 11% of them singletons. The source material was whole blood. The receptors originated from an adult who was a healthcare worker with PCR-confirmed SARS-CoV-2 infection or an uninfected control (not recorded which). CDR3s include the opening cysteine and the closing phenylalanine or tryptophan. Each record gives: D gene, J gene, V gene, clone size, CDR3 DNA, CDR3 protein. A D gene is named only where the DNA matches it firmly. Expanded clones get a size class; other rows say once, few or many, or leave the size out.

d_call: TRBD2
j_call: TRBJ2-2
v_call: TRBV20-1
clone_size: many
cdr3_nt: TGCAGTGCTAGAGAGCGGGAGGGCCTAACCGGGGAGCTGTTTTTT
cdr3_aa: CSAREREGLTGELFF

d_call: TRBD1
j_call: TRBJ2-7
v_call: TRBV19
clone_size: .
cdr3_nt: TGTGCCAGTAGTGTCCTCCCCGGGACAGTAGCCTACGAGCAGTACTTC
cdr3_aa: CASSVLPGTVAYEQYF

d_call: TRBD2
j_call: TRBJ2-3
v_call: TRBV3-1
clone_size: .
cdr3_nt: TGTGCCAGCACCTCAAGGCGCGGGGTAGCGGGAGCAGATACGCAGTATTTT
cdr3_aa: CASTSRRGVAGADTQYF

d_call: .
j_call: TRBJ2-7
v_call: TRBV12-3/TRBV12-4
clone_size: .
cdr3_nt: TGTGCCAGCAAGATGGGTCGGAGAGCCTACGAGCAGTACTTC
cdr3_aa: CASKMGRRAYEQYF

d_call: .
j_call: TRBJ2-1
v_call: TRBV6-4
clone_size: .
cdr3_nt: TGTGCCAGCAGTGACTCCCCCACGGGAGCAGAGCTCCATGAGCAGTTCTTC
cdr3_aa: CASSDSPTGAELHEQFF

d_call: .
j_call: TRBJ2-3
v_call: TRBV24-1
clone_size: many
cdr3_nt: TGTGCCACCAGTGGACGATACCCGGATACGCAGTATTTT
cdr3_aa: CATSGRYPDTQYF

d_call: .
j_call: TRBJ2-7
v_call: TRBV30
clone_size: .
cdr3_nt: TGTGCCTGGGTGCAAAGGGGGGGACAACGGTACTTC
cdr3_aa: CAWVQRGGQRYF

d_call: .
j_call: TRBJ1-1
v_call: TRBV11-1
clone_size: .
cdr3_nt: TGTGCCAGCAGCTTTAACACTGAAGCTTTCTTT
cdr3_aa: CASSFNTEAFF

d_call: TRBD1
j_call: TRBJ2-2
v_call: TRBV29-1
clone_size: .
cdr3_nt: TGCAGCGTCCACAGGGGACCTACGAACACCGGGGAGCTGTTTTTT
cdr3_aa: CSVHRGPTNTGELFF

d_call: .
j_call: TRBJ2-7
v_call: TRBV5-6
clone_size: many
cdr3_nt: TGTGCCAGCAGCAGCCTGACAGGTACCTACGAGCAGTACTTC
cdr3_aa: CASSSLTGTYEQYF

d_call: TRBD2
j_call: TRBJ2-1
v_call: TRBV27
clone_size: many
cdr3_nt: TGTGCCAGCAGCCCTAGCGGGGGGAGCAATGAGCAGTTCTTC
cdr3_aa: CASSPSGGSNEQFF

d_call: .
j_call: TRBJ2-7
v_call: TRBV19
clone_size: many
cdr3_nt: TGTGCCAGTACCCTCCGGGACGGGTACGAGCAGTACTTC
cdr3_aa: CASTLRDGYEQYF

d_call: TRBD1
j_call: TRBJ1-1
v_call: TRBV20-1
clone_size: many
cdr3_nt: TGCAGTGCTAAATACAGGGGGCTCGCTGAAGCTTTCTTT
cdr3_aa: CSAKYRGLAEAFF

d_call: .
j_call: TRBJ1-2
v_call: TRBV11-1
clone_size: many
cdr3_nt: TGTGCCAGCAGCTTTGATCCGCGGGGCTATGGCTACACCTTC
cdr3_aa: CASSFDPRGYGYTF

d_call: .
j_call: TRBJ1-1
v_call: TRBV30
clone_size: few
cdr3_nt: TGTGCCTGGAGTGGGGACTCCCTGCGGGACACTGAAGCTTTCTTT
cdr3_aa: CAWSGDSLRDTEAFF

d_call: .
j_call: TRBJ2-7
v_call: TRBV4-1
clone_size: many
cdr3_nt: TGCGCCAGCAGCCAAACGGCCCGGAGCTCCTACGAGCAGTACTTC
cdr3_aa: CASSQTARSSYEQYF

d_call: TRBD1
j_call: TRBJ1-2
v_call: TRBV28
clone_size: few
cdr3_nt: TGTGCCAGCAGGTCCGGGACAGGGTCAGTAGGCTATGGCTACACCTTC
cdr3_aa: CASRSGTGSVGYGYTF

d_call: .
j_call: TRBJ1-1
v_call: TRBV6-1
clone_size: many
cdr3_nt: TGTGCCAGCAGTGACTACTCTGAAGCTTTCTTT
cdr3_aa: CASSDYSEAFF

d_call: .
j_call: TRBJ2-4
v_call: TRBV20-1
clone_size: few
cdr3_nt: TGCAGTGCCCGGGACGAGGGGAGGAACATTCAGTACTTC
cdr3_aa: CSARDEGRNIQYF

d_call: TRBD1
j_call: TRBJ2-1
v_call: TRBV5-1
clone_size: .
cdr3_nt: TGCGCCAGCAGCCCTACACAGGGGGGAATGAATGAGCAGTTCTTC
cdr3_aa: CASSPTQGGMNEQFF

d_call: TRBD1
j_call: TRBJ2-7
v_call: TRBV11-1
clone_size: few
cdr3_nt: TGTGCCAGCAGCCCCGGGACAGGGGGCGAGCAGTACTTC
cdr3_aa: CASSPGTGGEQYF

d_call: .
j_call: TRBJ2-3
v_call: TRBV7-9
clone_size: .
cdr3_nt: TGTGCCAGCAGCTCCAGGGGGGGGGTGAGCACAGATACGCAGTATTTT
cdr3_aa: CASSSRGGVSTDTQYF

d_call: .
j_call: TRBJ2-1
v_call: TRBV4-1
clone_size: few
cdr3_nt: TGCGCCAGCAGCCAATTTGGGGGTCATGAGCAGTTCTTC
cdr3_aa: CASSQFGGHEQFF